Included here is one T cell receptor beta chain sequence, with context. Trimming took 1 base from V and 3 from J, leaving 13 bases between them. CDR3 length equals 15 residues. Germline V gene lookup returns CDR1 GTSNPN and CDR2 SVGIG (reference sequence). The data originate from a study of blood T cell repertoires in COVID-19. In the original processing: Counts of nucleated cells, estimated from reference gene primer amplification, were obtained. TCRdb's table, derived via immunoSEQ multiplex PCR, lists solely in-frame clones and lacks some. V and J calls and clone size follow that table, whereas D and trimming were derived from the DNA. The repertoire holds around 300,000 clones, with about 87% as singletons.

The sequence derives from a woman aged 25 to 39 with COVID-19, enrolled during active disease. The J gene is TRBJ2-1, the V gene TRBV30; perhaps TRBD2 as D (6 bases). The source material was peripheral blood. The CDR3 protein is CAWSGRERGYNEQFF. The DNA for the CDR3 is TGTGCCTGGAGTGGGAGGGAGAGGGGCTACAATGAGCAGTTCTTC.